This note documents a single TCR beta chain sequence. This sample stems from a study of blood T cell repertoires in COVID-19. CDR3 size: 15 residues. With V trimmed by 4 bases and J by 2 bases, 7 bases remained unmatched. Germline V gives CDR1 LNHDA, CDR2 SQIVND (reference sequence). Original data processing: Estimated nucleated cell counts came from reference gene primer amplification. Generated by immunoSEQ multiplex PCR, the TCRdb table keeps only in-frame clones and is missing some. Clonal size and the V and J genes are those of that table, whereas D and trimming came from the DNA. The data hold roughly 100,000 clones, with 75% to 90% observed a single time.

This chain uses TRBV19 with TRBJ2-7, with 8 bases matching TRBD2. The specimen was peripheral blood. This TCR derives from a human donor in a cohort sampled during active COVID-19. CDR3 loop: CASSTPGLVTYEQYF. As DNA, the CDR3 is TGTGCCAGTAGTACTCCGGGACTAGTAACCTACGAGCAGTACTTC. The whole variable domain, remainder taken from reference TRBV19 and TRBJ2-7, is DGGITQSPKYLFRKEGQNVTLSCEQNLNHDAMYWYRQDPGQGLRLIYYSQIVNDFQKGDIAEGYSVSREKKESFPLTVTSAQKNPTAFYLCASSTPGLVTYEQYFGPGTRLTVT.